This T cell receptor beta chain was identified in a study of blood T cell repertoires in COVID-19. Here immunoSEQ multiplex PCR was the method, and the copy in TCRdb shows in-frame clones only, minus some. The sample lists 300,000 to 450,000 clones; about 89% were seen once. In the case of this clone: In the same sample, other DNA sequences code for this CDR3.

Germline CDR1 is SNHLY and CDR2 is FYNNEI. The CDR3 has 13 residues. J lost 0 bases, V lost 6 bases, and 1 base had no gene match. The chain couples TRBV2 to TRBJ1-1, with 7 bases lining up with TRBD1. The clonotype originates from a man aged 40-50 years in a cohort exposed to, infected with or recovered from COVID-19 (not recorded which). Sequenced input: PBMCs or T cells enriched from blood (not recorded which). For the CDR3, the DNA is TGTGCCAGCAGGGGACAGTTGAACACTGAAGCTTTCTTT. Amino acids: CASRGQLNTEAFF.